This T cell receptor (beta chain) was recovered during a study of T-cell reconstitution after alpha-beta-depleted transplantation in children. CDR1 and CDR2 (germline): MNHEY, SMNVEV (reference sequence). V was trimmed by 5 bases and J by 4 bases, leaving 12 bases between them. The CDR3 length is 14 residues. TCRbeta library construction was performed incorporating unique molecular identifiers. MiXCR, applied by TCRdb to the PCR reads, yields one record per CDR3 protein. The sample comprises some 830,000 distinct CDR3 sequences, 15% to 20% of which are singletons, and 5% rests with the top ten. This clonotype was sampled from a male patient aged 10 to 17 who had a stem cell transplant for acute lymphoblastic leukemia, so the T cells may come from the graft donor. Here the sequenced sample was PBMCs, mostly from graft donor cells, taken 360 days after TCRalphabeta/CD19-depleted stem cell transplant. The chain combines TRBV27 with TRBJ2-1, with D uncertain. The CDR3 spells CASSLFSLYNEQFF. The CDR3, as DNA: TGTGCCAGCAGTCTTTTCTCCCTATACAATGAGCAGTTCTTC.